The clone carrying this T cell receptor beta chain was picked up a small number of times. Its antigen is currently unknown. For the second PCR, which ran for roughly 7 to 11 cycles, a sample-barcoded 5' primer and a J-beta primer mix were used. TCRdb reprocessed the 5' RACE reads via MiXCR and lists one record per CDR3 protein. The sample includes roughly 1.4 million distinct CDR3 sequences, approximately 59% of them seen just once. They isolated at least 6 million PBMCs from each sample. This sample is drawn from a study of blood T cells in healthy people across ages. General study findings and limits: Diversity figures derived from one million T cells were judged to underestimate the true value.

The CDR3 contains 14 residues. Germline V CDR1 and CDR2: SGHTA, FQGNSA. With 3 bases removed from V and 2 bases from J, the gap between germline ends came to 11 bases. The material sequenced was blood. The chain links TRBV7-2 to TRBJ2-7, with D unresolved. This TCR came from a man aged 18 to 35 in good health. CDR3 region: CASSLKVGPYEQYF. CDR3 DNA sequence: TGTGCCAGCAGCTTGAAAGTTGGTCCCTACGAGCAGTACTTC.